These 24 T cell receptor beta chains were sequenced from one sample in a study of CD8 T cells in Susac syndrome. With random hexamers, about 0.5 to 1 ug RNA was reverse transcribed. One entry per CDR3 protein results from TCRdb running MiXCR on the immunoSEQ multiplex PCR reads. The data show over 300,000 distinct CDR3 sequences, with 92% seen just once and more than 0.06% held by the top ten. What was sequenced was CD4+ T cells from PBMCs. These receptors were obtained from a human donor with multiple sclerosis.

The chain is built from TRBV5-1 and TRBJ2-3, with D perhaps assigned TRBD1 or TRBD2 (5 bases each). This CDR3 is built from 11 residues. V was clipped by 1 base and J by 11 bases, with 8 bases between them. Germline loops: CDR1 SGHRS, CDR2 YFSETQ. This CDR3 reads CASSLLGRQYF. CDR3 nucleotides: TGCGCCAGCAGCTTGTTGGGACGGCAGTATTTT.

This rearrangement joins TRBV12-3 or TRBV12-4 to TRBJ1-2; 7 positions agree with TRBD1. J was trimmed by 3 bases and V by 4 bases; bases with no gene match: 5. The CDR3 totals 14 residues. The CDR3 sequence: CASSSLDRYYGYTF. The CDR3 coding sequence is TGTGCCAGCAGTTCCCTGGACAGGTACTATGGCTACACCTTC.

The chain employs TRBV11-3 and TRBJ1-4; D gene unclear. CDR1 SGHNT and CDR2 YENEEA come from the germline V gene. The V gene lost 5 bases and the J gene lost 0 bases, with 10 bases spanning the gap. The CDR3 consists of 15 residues. The CDR3 sequence is CASSARRTTNEKLFF. The CDR3 nucleotides are TGTGCCAGCAGCGCTCGTCGGACAACTAATGAAAAACTGTTTTTT. The entire variable domain, with the rest obtained from reference TRBV11-3 and TRBJ1-4, is as follows: EAGVVQSPRYKIIEKKQPVAFWCNPISGHNTLYWYLQNLGQGPELLIRYENEEAVDDSQLPKDRFSAERLKGVDSTLKIQPAELGDSAVYLCASSARRTTNEKLFFGSGTQLSVL.

V is TRBV6-2 or TRBV6-3 and J is TRBJ1-2; 7 nucleotides align to TRBD1. Germline V CDR1 and CDR2: MNHEY, SVGEGT. Losses at the gene ends were 2 bases for V and 0 bases for J; bases not matched to a gene: 6. This CDR3 region has 16 residues. In DNA form, the CDR3 reads TGTGCCAGCAGTTACCCGGGACAGAGAGCTAACTATGGCTACACCTTC. Translating gives CASSYPGQRANYGYTF.

V gene TRBV19 combines with J gene TRBJ1-3, with D maybe TRBD1 (5 bases). This CDR3 contains 14 residues. Germline V CDR1 and CDR2: LNHDA, SQIVND (reference sequence). With 3 bases removed from V and 3 bases from J, the gap between germline ends came to 9 bases. CDR3 residues: CASSMAGLGNTIYF. The CDR3 coding sequence is TGTGCCAGTAGTATGGCAGGGCTTGGAAACACCATATATTTT.

The gene calls are TRBV7-3 and TRBJ2-3, with 7 bases aligning to TRBD1. Trimming took 1 base from V and 8 from J; bases not matched to a gene: 3. The germline CDR1 and CDR2 sequences are SGHTA and FQGTGA. The CDR3 contains 13 residues. As DNA, the CDR3 is TGTGCCAGCAGCTTAATAGGGGGCGGTACGCAGTATTTT. The encoded protein is CASSLIGGGTQYF.

The rearrangement uses TRBV18 and TRBJ1-1; 7 nucleotides agree with TRBD1. V lost 5 bases and J lost 1; bases outside the gene matches: 10. There are 16 residues in the CDR3. CDR1 is KGHSH and CDR2 is LQKENI in the germline V gene. CDR3 loop: CASSARQGRTNTEAFF. The CDR3 bases are TGTGCCAGCTCAGCTCGACAGGGAAGGACGAACACTGAAGCTTTCTTT.

This chain joins TRBV9 and TRBJ2-1, with unresolved D. The germline V and J ends were trimmed by 0 bases and 7 bases, with 11 bases remaining between them. Germline CDR1 is SGDLS and CDR2 is YYNGEE. The CDR3 length is 14 residues. The CDR3, as DNA: TGTGCCAGCAGCGTAGGAGTTATGTATAATGAGCAGTTCTTC. Amino acid sequence: CASSVGVMYNEQFF.

The V call is TRBV12-3 or TRBV12-4, the J call TRBJ2-3, with D unclear. CDR3 length: 13 residues. Trimming cost V 4 bases and J 4 bases, with 9 bases left between them. This chain's CDR3 is CASSSEGSDTQYF. CDR3 bases: TGTGCCAGCAGTTCCGAAGGATCAGATACGCAGTATTTT.

The chain couples TRBV5-8 to TRBJ1-5, with D possibly TRBD1 on 5 matching bases. Trimming stripped 2 bases from V and 7 bases from J, with 16 bases between. Germline V gene lookup returns CDR1 SGHTS and CDR2 YDEGEE. The CDR3 spans 15 residues. As DNA, the CDR3 is TGTGCCAGCAGCTTTGGGACGTCGTCGAGGCAGCCCCAGCATTTT. This codes for CASSFGTSSRQPQHF.

For the CDR3, the DNA is TGTGCCAGCAGCCCCAGGATTGGGACAACTTCCGGGGAGCTGTTTTTT. This gives the protein CASSPRIGTTSGELFF. The chain uses TRBV7-2 and TRBJ2-2; tentatively, D is TRBD1 (6 bases). Between the trimmed V and J ends, which lost 5 bases and 6 bases, there was a span of 19 bases. This CDR3 comprises 16 residues. Germline values: CDR1 SGHTA, CDR2 FQGNSA.

CDR3 in DNA: TGTGCCAGCAGTTTCCCCGACAGGGTGAACACCGGGGAGCTGTTTTTT. Protein: CASSFPDRVNTGELFF. The V and J genes are TRBV6-6 and TRBJ2-2; TRBD1 aligns across 7 bases. Per germline, CDR1 MNHNY and CDR2 SVGAGI (reference sequence). The CDR3 length is 16 residues. Losses at the gene ends were 4 bases for V and 1 base for J; bases not matched to a gene: 6.

The CDR3: CASSSGTSLTYEQYF. The CDR3 bases are TGTGCCAGCAGCTCCGGGACAAGCCTAACCTACGAGCAGTACTTC. The rearrangement uses TRBV7-9 and TRBJ2-7, with D perhaps TRBD1 (6 bases). The CDR3 spans 15 residues. Germline V CDR1 and CDR2: SEHNR, FQNEAQ (reference sequence). V was clipped by 4 bases and J by 2 bases, with 15 bases between them.

This chain joins TRBV5-1 and TRBJ2-1; 13 nucleotides match TRBD2. The CDR3 has 15 amino acids. Losses at the gene ends were 6 bases for V and 7 bases for J; bases not matched to a gene: 7. Per germline, CDR1 SGHRS and CDR2 YFSETQ. The CDR3 DNA is TGCGCCAGCACGACCGGACTAGCGGGAGTTAATGAGCAGTTCTTC. The encoded protein is CASTTGLAGVNEQFF.

To note about this clonotype: The junction departs from germline at one end; a sequencing error may be responsible. The CDR3 DNA follows: TGTGCCTGGAGGGCGCAGGGGGCGCGCCCCTCTAATTATGGCTACACCTTC. Translated, it gives CAWRAQGARPSNYGYTF. This chain joins TRBV30 and TRBJ1-2; 8 bases align to TRBD1. Per germline, CDR1 GTSNPN and CDR2 SVGIG (reference sequence). The CDR3 is 17 amino acids.

The chain is built from TRBV29-1 and TRBJ2-1; tentatively, D is TRBD1 or TRBD2 (5 bases each). Germline lookup yields CDR1 SQVTM and CDR2 ANQGSEA. The CDR3 sequence is 15 residues long. V lost 7 bases, J lost 4 bases, and 20 bases lay in between. This CDR3 reads CSAATLGATYNEQFF. The CDR3 nucleotides read TGCAGCGCTGCAACTCTCGGGGCGACATACAATGAGCAGTTCTTC.

The chain joins TRBV15 to TRBJ1-1, with D maybe TRBD1 (5 bases). This CDR3 is built from 16 residues. Trimming pared 1 base from V and 3 bases from J, leaving 15 bases between. The V gene's germline CDR1 is LNHNV and CDR2 YYDKDF (reference sequence). The chain's CDR3 is CATSRVGWGGDTEAFF. In DNA form, the CDR3 reads TGTGCCACCAGCAGAGTGGGGTGGGGCGGCGACACTGAAGCTTTCTTT.

The V call is TRBV29-1, the J call TRBJ1-2; D gene uncertain. Germline lookup yields CDR1 SQVTM and CDR2 ANQGSEA. The CDR3 spans 11 residues. Deletions cut 3 bases from V and 1 base from J, with 3 bases between. The CDR3 here is CSVDSNYGYTF. The DNA for the CDR3 is TGCAGCGTTGACAGTAACTATGGCTACACCTTC.

The chain combines TRBV5-1 with TRBJ1-1; D ambiguous. The CDR3 loop spans 15 amino acids. CDR1 is SGHRS, CDR2 YFSETQ, per germline. The ends were cut back, 1 base at V and 4 bases at J, with 14 bases in the middle. The CDR3 is CASSLTQSRGTEAFF. CDR3 in DNA: TGCGCCAGCAGCTTGACCCAGTCTCGGGGCACTGAAGCTTTCTTT.

The chain carries TRBV5-1 and TRBJ2-1; D remains unclear. Looked up from germline, CDR1 is SGHRS and CDR2 is YFSETQ. Deletions cut 7 bases from V and 8 bases from J, with 1 base between. This CDR3 has 8 amino acids. The CDR3 region has the DNA TGCGCCAGCGATGAGCAGTTCTTC. It specifies CASDEQFF.

The chain employs TRBV6-6 and TRBJ2-5, with 13 bases fitting TRBD2. The germline V gene encodes CDR1 MNHNY and CDR2 SVGAGI (reference sequence). The V segment lost 6 bases and the J segment 7 bases; nucleotides outside the gene matches: 5. This CDR3 spans 14 amino acids. CDR3 sequence: CASRGTSGAGTQYF. The CDR3 DNA is TGTGCCAGCAGGGGGACTAGCGGGGCTGGGACCCAGTACTTC.

The chain recombines TRBV18 with TRBJ2-7; no reliable D call. V lost 2 bases, J lost 0 bases, and 14 bases lay in between. This CDR3 has 16 amino acids. The germline V gene has CDR1 KGHSH and CDR2 LQKENI. CDR3 coding DNA: TGTGCCAGCTCACCAACCCCGGTTCTGAGCTCCTACGAGCAGTACTTC. Translation gives CASSPTPVLSSYEQYF.

The chain carries TRBV12-3 or TRBV12-4 and TRBJ2-7, with D unclear. The ends were cut back, 6 bases at V and 3 bases at J, with 12 bases in the middle. This CDR3 spans 13 amino acids. The CDR3 DNA is TGTGCCAGCAGCCCAAGACATCTCTACGAGCAGTACTTC. Translation gives CASSPRHLYEQYF.

This clonotype was found once. This chain links TRBV20-1 with TRBJ2-1; 7 nucleotides line up with TRBD2. Germline loops: CDR1 DFQATT, CDR2 SNEGSKA (reference sequence). V lost 6 bases to trimming and J lost 2 bases; unmatched junction nucleotides: 7. The CDR3 has 14 residues. The CDR3 nucleotides read TGCAGTGCCCCTCTCGCGGGAGCCTACAATGAGCAGTTCTTC. Protein: CSAPLAGAYNEQFF.